The clone carrying this TCR beta chain is a singleton in its sample. Sequenced by immunoSEQ multiplex PCR; TCRdb stores in-frame clones only, minus some. The table records tens of thousands of clones, around 83% of them present only once. Germline V gene data show CDR1 as LNHNV and CDR2 as YYDKDF (reference sequence). The CDR3 loop spans 17 amino acids. Trimming took 1 base from V and 2 from J; bases not matched to a gene: 7. The sample originates from a study of glioma-infiltrating T cells after dendritic cell vaccination. The material was blood, obtained before dendritic cell vaccination. This sequence joins TRBV15 and TRBJ2-5; 10 bases fit TRBD1. The sequence derives from a human donor with glioblastoma. CDR3: CATSRGVWDRGQETQYF. For the CDR3, the DNA is TGTGCCACCAGCAGAGGAGTATGGGACAGGGGACAAGAGACCCAGTACTTC.